This TCR beta chain was recorded in a study of blood T cell repertoires in COVID-19. At the level of the study: The analysed material was cDNA or gDNA that came from T cells, B-cell-depleted T cells, or PBMCs.

This CDR3 contains 12 residues. The germline V and J ends were trimmed by 0 bases and 7 bases, with 3 bases remaining between them. Per germline, CDR1 MNHEY and CDR2 SVGAGI. Participants were aged about 18 to 90 years, lived in under 30 US areas, and enrolled virtually. Cohort allocation depended upon clinical history that participants reported. Clones were read by immunoSEQ multiplex PCR, and TCRdb kept only the in-frame ones, dropping some. The sample consists of a few hundred thousand clones, around 83% of them appearing once. The clonotype comes from a woman in her forties with acute COVID-19. This chain joins TRBV6-5 and TRBJ1-4, with unresolved D. The sequenced sample consisted of PBMCs or T cells enriched from blood (not recorded which). CDR3 coding DNA: TGTGCCAGCAGTTACTCGAGTGAAAAACTGTTTTTT. As protein: CASSYSSEKLFF.